The 31 T cell receptor beta chains below all came from one sample that was sequenced in a study of CXCR3-negative and CXCR3-positive naive CD8 T cells. Researchers prepared the TRB cDNA libraries using 5' RACE with UMI labels. TCRdb re-called the 5' RACE reads and catalogs CDR3 proteins one per entry, DNA excluded. The ten top clones account for nearly 0.5%, within a sample of 100,000 to 150,000 distinct CDR3 sequences. Input material: naive CXCR3- CD8+ T cells from blood. Sample subset: CD45RO-CCR7+CD27+CD95- naive CD8+ T cells lacking CXCR3 (TNR3-). The receptor set was obtained from a human donor in good health. Some clones in this sample may be carry-over from other donors' samples.

The chain is built from TRBV19 and TRBJ1-1; TCRdb reports TRBD1, a call that lacks DNA to check it against. The CDR3 totals 14 residues. Germline V gene data show CDR1 as LNHDA and CDR2 as SQIVND (reference sequence). CDR3 in amino acids: CASTDDSQYREAFF.

The J gene is TRBJ2-7, the V gene TRBV12-3 or TRBV12-4; the D call of TRBD1 rests on TCRdb alone, since no DNA is present to check it. The CDR3 is 13 residues long. The CDR3 sequence is CASSFGAAFEQYF.

CDR3 amino acids: CASTLGYEQYF. This chain links TRBV28 with TRBJ2-7; TCRdb reports TRBD1, a call that lacks DNA to check it against. Per the germline V gene, CDR1 is MDHEN and CDR2 is SYDVKM. The CDR3 runs 11 residues.

The chain joins TRBV5-1 to TRBJ1-1. The CDR3 has 14 residues. Germline V gene sequence: CDR1 SGHRS, CDR2 YFSETQ. The CDR3 is CASSLDLVGTEAFF.

V is TRBV12-3 or TRBV12-4 and J is TRBJ2-1; absent DNA, TCRdb's TRBD2 call cannot be checked. The CDR3 runs to 15 residues. CDR3: CASTSGTSGYNEQFF.

The chain is built from TRBV15 and TRBJ2-2. CDR1 is LNHNV, CDR2 YYDKDF, per germline (reference sequence). This CDR3 region has 13 residues. The CDR3 is CATSESRGGELFF.

The chain is built from TRBV29-1 and TRBJ2-7; TCRdb gives TRBD1 as the D gene, but with no DNA this cannot be confirmed. This CDR3 spans 13 amino acids. Germline CDR1 and CDR2: SQVTM and ANQGSEA. This CDR3 reads CSVGQGLLYEQYF.

This chain links TRBV5-1 with TRBJ2-4; TCRdb returns TRBD1, unconfirmable since there is no DNA. The CDR3 loop spans 12 amino acids. Germline CDR1 is SGHRS and CDR2 is YFSETQ. This chain's CDR3 is CASSLGQGHLLF.

The chain employs TRBV7-9 and TRBJ1-4; TCRdb's D call, TRBD1, is unchecked because there is no DNA. Germline V CDR1 and CDR2: SEHNR, FQNEAQ (reference sequence). This CDR3 has 14 amino acids. CDR3: CASSQRDRHEKLFF.

The chain links TRBV5-4 to TRBJ1-1; TCRdb names TRBD1, which stays unverified in the absence of DNA. The germline gives CDR1 SGHNT, CDR2 YYREEE (reference sequence). The CDR3 contains 13 residues. CDR3 loop: CASSPDSDTEAFF.

The chain is built from TRBV6-2 or TRBV6-3 and TRBJ2-7; TCRdb picks TRBD2, but there is no DNA to check that call. Germline CDR1 MNHEY, CDR2 SVGEGT. This CDR3 contains 15 residues. The CDR3 region is CASSYQASGDYEQYF.

The genes are TRBV12-5 and TRBJ1-1; TCRdb names TRBD1, which stays unverified in the absence of DNA. The CDR3 has 16 amino acids. Per germline, CDR1 LGHNT and CDR2 FRNRAP. Here the CDR3 reads CASGLPLPQGLTEAFF.

The rearrangement links TRBV29-1 to TRBJ1-3; no DNA is available, so the TRBD1 call from TCRdb remains unchecked. The CDR3 runs to 14 residues. CDR1 is SQVTM and CDR2 is ANQGSEA in the germline V gene. The CDR3 sequence is CSVWTTVFGNTIYF.

This rearrangement joins TRBV13 to TRBJ2-7; the D gene TCRdb calls, TRBD2, cannot be checked with no DNA. Germline lookup yields CDR1 PRHDT and CDR2 FYEKMQ (reference sequence). The CDR3 is made up of 14 amino acids. This CDR3 reads CASSSGGTSGEQYF.

J is TRBJ2-7 and V is TRBV3-2; the D call of TRBD1 rests on TCRdb alone, since no DNA is present to check it. TRBV3-2 is termed a pseudogene. The CDR3 loop spans 16 amino acids. CDR3 loop: CASSRGRGRKAYEQYF.

The chain couples TRBV4-1 to TRBJ2-5; TCRdb outputs TRBD2, but without DNA this stays unchecked. CDR1 and CDR2 (germline): MGHRA, YSYEKL. The CDR3 has 15 amino acids. This chain's CDR3 is CASSQDLTSQETQYF.

The chain couples TRBV28 to TRBJ2-7. CDR1 and CDR2 from the germline V gene are MDHEN and SYDVKM. There are 15 residues in the CDR3. The chain's CDR3 is CASSLWGSLSYEQYF.

The chain couples TRBV9 to TRBJ2-1; no DNA is available, so the TRBD2 call from TCRdb remains unchecked. The germline CDR1 and CDR2 sequences are SGDLS and YYNGEE. The CDR3 is 15 residues long. The CDR3 loop is CASSVAAGTYNEQFF. The entire variable domain, with the rest obtained from reference TRBV9 and TRBJ2-1, is as follows: DSGVTQTPKHLITATGQRVTLRCSPRSGDLSVYWYQQSLDQGLQFLIQYYNGEERAKGNILERFSAQQFPDLHSELNLSSLELGDSALYFCASSVAAGTYNEQFFGPGTRLTVL.

The chain has TRBV4-2 and TRBJ2-5. This CDR3 has 14 amino acids. The germline V gene has CDR1 LGHNA and CDR2 YNFKEQ. CDR3 protein: CASSQGVGIETQYF.

The V call is TRBV6-4, the J call TRBJ2-2. The length of the CDR3 is 13 residues. Germline V gene lookup returns CDR1 MRHNA and CDR2 SNTAGT. The chain's CDR3 is CASSAFSTGELFF.

The chain carries TRBV9 and TRBJ1-2; lacking DNA, the TRBD1 call made by TCRdb goes unchecked. The CDR3 contains 15 residues. Germline-derived CDR1 and CDR2 are SGDLS and YYNGEE. The CDR3 sequence: CASSATGTGGNGYTF.

This chain joins TRBV3-1 and TRBJ2-5; lacking DNA, the TRBD2 call made by TCRdb goes unchecked. This CDR3 comprises 18 residues. The V gene's germline CDR1 is LGHDT and CDR2 YNNKEL (reference sequence). The CDR3 is CASSQTIGRSPPQETQYF.

The V call is TRBV28, the J call TRBJ2-2; there is no DNA to check the TCRdb D call of TRBD2. This CDR3 spans 16 amino acids. Germline values: CDR1 MDHEN, CDR2 SYDVKM. This CDR3 is CASSPPTSWNTGELFF.

The chain joins TRBV5-1 to TRBJ2-1; TCRdb outputs TRBD2, but without DNA this stays unchecked. The CDR3 is 16 amino acids. CDR1 is SGHRS, CDR2 YFSETQ, per germline. This chain's CDR3 is CASSLRGLASSNEQFF. The full variable domain, in which reference TRBV5-1 and TRBJ2-1 provide the parts outside the CDR3, is KAGVTQTPRYLIKTRGQQVTLSCSPISGHRSVSWYQQTPGQGLQFLFEYFSETQRNKGNFPGRFSGRQFSNSRSEMNVSTLELGDSALYLCASSLRGLASSNEQFFGPGTRLTVL.

The chain links TRBV6-2 or TRBV6-3 to TRBJ1-1. The germline CDR1 and CDR2 sequences are MNHEY and SVGEGT. The CDR3 totals 12 residues. The CDR3 sequence: CASSQLVTEAFF.

The J gene is TRBJ2-1, the V gene TRBV29-1. The CDR3 extends over 15 amino acids. Looked up from germline, CDR1 is SQVTM and CDR2 is ANQGSEA. The CDR3 here is CSVEDDRSSYNEQFF.

J is TRBJ2-1 and V is TRBV5-1; TCRdb's D call, TRBD2, is unchecked because there is no DNA. Germline V gives CDR1 SGHRS, CDR2 YFSETQ. The CDR3 consists of 15 residues. CDR3: CASSEGHRSYNEQFF.

The genes are TRBV12-5 and TRBJ2-7. This CDR3 is 13 amino acids long. Germline CDR1 LGHNT, CDR2 FRNRAP. CDR3 sequence: CASGLESVYEQYF.

The CDR3 loop is CASSYTGAGELFF. The gene calls are TRBV7-9 and TRBJ2-2. The CDR3 runs to 13 residues. The germline V gene has CDR1 SEHNR and CDR2 FQNEAQ (reference sequence).

This chain uses TRBV11-2 with TRBJ2-6; the D call of TRBD1 rests on TCRdb alone, since no DNA is present to check it. Germline CDR1 SGHAT, CDR2 FQNNGV. The CDR3 covers 20 residues. The chain's CDR3 is CASSLAEGQGIPRGANVLTF. The full variable domain, its missing parts supplied by reference TRBV11-2 and TRBJ2-6, is EAGVAQSPRYKIIEKRQSVAFWCNPISGHATLYWYQQILGQGPKLLIQFQNNGVVDDSQLPKDRFSAERLKGVDSTLKIQPAKLEDSAVYLCASSLAEGQGIPRGANVLTFGAGSRLTVL.

V gene TRBV24-1 combines with J gene TRBJ2-1; TCRdb calls TRBD2, which cannot be checked without DNA. This CDR3 is 18 amino acids long. Germline V gene lookup returns CDR1 KGHDR and CDR2 SFDVKD. This chain's CDR3 is CATSDPGTSGGQYNEQFF.